This TCR beta chain was documented in a study of blood T cells in healthy people across ages. The draw of peripheral blood yielded roughly 9.4 milliliters from each donor. Whole-study results and caveats: It was not known whether donors were CMV positive (a possible confounder of expanded clonotype changes). Naive T cell percentage by flow cytometry tracked strongly with beta diversity. Older age coincided with a roughly linear decline in TCR beta diversity per million T cells.

Using a J-beta primer mix together with a sample-barcoded 5' primer, a second PCR was run for roughly 6 to 11 cycles. TCRdb reprocessed the 5' RACE reads via MiXCR and lists one record per CDR3 protein. Of 850,000 to 1,000,000 distinct CDR3 sequences listed, 51% are singletons. On this clonotype: Its cognate antigen is unknown.

The material sequenced was blood. The source is a woman aged 55 to 70 in good health.

CDR3 residues: CASSSWSGGDQPQHF. The CDR3 DNA reads as TGTGCCAGCAGCTCATGGTCCGGTGGGGATCAGCCCCAGCATTTT. The J gene is TRBJ1-5, the V gene TRBV7-9; D is unclear. The germline V gene encodes CDR1 SEHNR and CDR2 FQNEAQ (reference sequence). This CDR3 region has 15 residues. V dropped 4 bases and J dropped 5 bases, with 15 bases sitting between them. Full variable domain (outside the CDR3, taken from reference TRBV7-9 and TRBJ1-5): DTGVSQNPRHKITKRGQNVTFRCDPISEHNRLYWYRQTLGQGPEFLTYFQNEAQLEKSRLLSDRFSAERPKGSFSTLEIQRTEQGDSAMYLCASSSWSGGDQPQHFGDGTRLSIL.